This T cell receptor (beta chain) was observed in a study of blood T cell repertoires in COVID-19. About the research overall: The origin of the acute and convalescent COVID-19 samples was the United States, Italy and Spain. PBMCs, B-cell-depleted T cells, or T cells provided the cDNA or gDNA that made up the material.

V lost 5 bases and J 0 bases, leaving 13 bases between the germline ends. The germline CDR1 and CDR2 sequences are SEHNR and FQNEAQ (reference sequence). CDR3 length equals 15 residues. Measured with immunoSEQ multiplex PCR; TCRdb has only the in-frame clones, and not every one. The sample includes around 100,000 clones, more than 65% seen only once; the top ten take 31%. Sample: peripheral blood. This TCR was recovered from a man aged 70-80 years with active or convalescent COVID-19. This rearrangement joins TRBV7-9 to TRBJ2-5; D possibly corresponds to TRBD1 (6 bases). For the CDR3, the DNA is TGTGCCAGCAGCCCAGGGGTATCCTACCAAGAGACCCAGTACTTC. It specifies CASSPGVSYQETQYF.